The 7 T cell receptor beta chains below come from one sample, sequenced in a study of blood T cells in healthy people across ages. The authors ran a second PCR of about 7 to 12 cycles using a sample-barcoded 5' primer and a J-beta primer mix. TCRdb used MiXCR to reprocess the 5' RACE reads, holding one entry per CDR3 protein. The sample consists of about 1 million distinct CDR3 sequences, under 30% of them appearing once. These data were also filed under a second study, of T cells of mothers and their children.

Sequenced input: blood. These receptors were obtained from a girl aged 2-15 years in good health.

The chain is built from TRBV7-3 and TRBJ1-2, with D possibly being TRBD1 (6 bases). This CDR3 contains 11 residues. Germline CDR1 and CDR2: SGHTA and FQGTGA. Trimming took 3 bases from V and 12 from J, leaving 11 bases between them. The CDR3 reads CASSLRGLDTF. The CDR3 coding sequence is TGTGCCAGCAGCTTGCGGGGGCTTGACACCTTC.

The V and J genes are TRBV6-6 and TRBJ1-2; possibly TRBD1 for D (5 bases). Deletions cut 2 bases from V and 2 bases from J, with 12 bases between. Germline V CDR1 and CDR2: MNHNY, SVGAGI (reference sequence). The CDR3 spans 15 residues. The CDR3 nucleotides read TGTGCCAGCAGTTACCCGGGGGGGTTAAACTATGGCTACACCTTC. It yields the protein CASSYPGGLNYGYTF.

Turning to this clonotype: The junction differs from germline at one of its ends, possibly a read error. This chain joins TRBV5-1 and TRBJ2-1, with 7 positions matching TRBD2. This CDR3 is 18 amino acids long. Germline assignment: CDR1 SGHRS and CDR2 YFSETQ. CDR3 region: CAGSWERDLSLGGNEQFF. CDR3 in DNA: TGCGCCGGCAGCTGGGAGCGGGATCTGTCATTAGGAGGCAATGAGCAGTTCTTC.

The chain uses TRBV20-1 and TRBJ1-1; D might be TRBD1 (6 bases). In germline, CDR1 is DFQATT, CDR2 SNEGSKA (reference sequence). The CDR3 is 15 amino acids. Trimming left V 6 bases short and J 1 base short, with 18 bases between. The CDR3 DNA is TGCAGTGCCCCCGGTGGGGGCTTTTGGAACACTGAAGCTTTCTTT. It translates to CSAPGGGFWNTEAFF.

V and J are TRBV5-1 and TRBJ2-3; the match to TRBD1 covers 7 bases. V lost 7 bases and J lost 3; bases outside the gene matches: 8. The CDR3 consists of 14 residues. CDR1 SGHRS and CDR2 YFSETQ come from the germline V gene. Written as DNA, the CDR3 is TGCGCCAGCTTGGCCCCAGGGGGAACAGATACGCAGTATTTT. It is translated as CASLAPGGTDTQYF.

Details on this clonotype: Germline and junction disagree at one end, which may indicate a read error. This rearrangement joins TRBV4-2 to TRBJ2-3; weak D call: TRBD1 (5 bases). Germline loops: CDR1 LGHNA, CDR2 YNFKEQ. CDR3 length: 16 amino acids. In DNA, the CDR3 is TGTGCCAGCAACCAAGAGGCCAGGGCTAGCACAGATACGCAGTATTTT. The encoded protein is CASNQEARASTDTQYF.

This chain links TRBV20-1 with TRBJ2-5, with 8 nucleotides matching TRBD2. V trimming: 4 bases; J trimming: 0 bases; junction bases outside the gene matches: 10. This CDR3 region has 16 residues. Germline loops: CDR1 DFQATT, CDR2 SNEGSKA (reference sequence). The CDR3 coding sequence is TGCAGTGCTAAGAGTTTCCTAGCGGGTTACCAAGAGACCCAGTACTTC. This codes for CSAKSFLAGYQETQYF.